The 12 T cell receptor beta chains reported below all come from one sample, sequenced in a study of post-analysis software for immune sequencing data. Notes on the study in general: Five TRBV segments were more frequent in patients than controls; TRBV5-6, TRBV5-1 and TRBV20-1 belonged to this group.

These receptors have no known antigen. Built from TCR beta cDNA, the libraries had unique molecular identifiers in them. TCRdb re-called the PCR reads through MiXCR, storing one row per CDR3 protein. The sample contains approximately 570,000 distinct CDR3 sequences, roughly 45% of which appear only once. The sequencing input was blood. These receptors were taken from a girl between 10 and 17 years old with multiple sclerosis.

This clonotype was counted a few times. The chain employs TRBV5-5 and TRBJ1-1, with D unresolved. The CDR3 consists of 13 residues. The V gene's germline CDR1 is SGHKS and CDR2 YYEKEE (reference sequence). Trimming removed 0 bases from V and 1 base from J, with 4 bases in between. The CDR3 bases are TGTGCCAGCAGCTTGGAGCGGAACACTGAAGCTTTCTTT. This sequence encodes CASSLERNTEAFF.

V and J are TRBV7-2 and TRBJ2-1; D not resolved. Germline CDR1 is SGHTA and CDR2 is FQGNSA. The V and J ends lost 8 bases and 5 bases respectively, with 19 bases between them. The CDR3 extends over 15 amino acids. Here the CDR3 reads CASGEGSHPNNEQFF. CDR3 sequence (DNA): TGTGCCAGCGGGGAAGGTTCCCATCCTAACAATGAGCAGTTCTTC.

The V and J genes are TRBV20-1 and TRBJ2-4; D remains ambiguous. Germline V gives CDR1 DFQATT, CDR2 SNEGSKA (reference sequence). CDR3 size: 14 residues. The germline V and J ends were trimmed by 6 bases and 0 bases, with 12 bases remaining between them. The DNA for the CDR3 is TGCAGTGCCGCCGACCTAGTAGCCAAAAACATTCAGTACTTC. Translated: CSAADLVAKNIQYF.

This clonotype was picked up many times. The J gene is TRBJ2-4, the V gene TRBV6-1, with D hard to call. The CDR3 consists of 14 residues. Trimming shortened V by 7 bases and J by 1 base, and 11 bases separated the two germline ends. Germline values: CDR1 MNHNS, CDR2 SASEGT. In nucleotides, the CDR3 is TGTGCCAGCACCATTCTAGACGCCAAAAACATTCAGTACTTC. Translation gives CASTILDAKNIQYF.

This clonotype was found a few times. This rearrangement joins TRBV29-1 to TRBJ1-2; 8 nucleotides match TRBD1. CDR1 and CDR2 from the germline V gene are SQVTM and ANQGSEA. V was clipped by 5 bases and J by 8 bases; unmatched bases: 16. The CDR3 spans 15 residues. CDR3 amino acids: CSVTDRVPTSRGYTF. In DNA form, the CDR3 reads TGCAGCGTTACGGACAGGGTCCCCACTTCGAGGGGCTACACCTTC. The entire variable domain, with the rest obtained from reference TRBV29-1 and TRBJ1-2, is as follows: SAVISQKPSRDICQRGTSLTIQCQVDSQVTMMFWYRQQPGQSLTLIATANQGSEATYESGFVIDKFPISRPNLTFSTLTVSNMSPEDSSIYLCSVTDRVPTSRGYTFGSGTRLTVV.

Ten or more counts support this clonotype. The rearrangement links TRBV18 to TRBJ2-5; D uncertain. V was trimmed by 0 bases and J by 5 bases, leaving 7 bases between them. The CDR3 has 13 amino acids. Germline V CDR1 and CDR2: KGHSH, LQKENI. Written as DNA, the CDR3 is TGTGCCAGCTCACCACCGGGTCTCGAGACCCAGTACTTC. Protein sequence: CASSPPGLETQYF. Together with reference TRBV18 and TRBJ2-5, the CDR3 gives the full variable domain: NAGVMQNPRHLVRRRGQEARLRCSPMKGHSHVYWYRQLPEEGLKFMVYLQKENIIDESGMPKERFSAEFPKEGPSILRIQQVVRGDSAAYFCASSPPGLETQYFGPGTRLLVL.

This chain joins TRBV20-1 and TRBJ2-3, with D tentatively TRBD2 (6 bases). The germline V and J ends were trimmed by 2 bases and 5 bases, with 11 bases remaining between them. CDR3 length: 13 amino acids. CDR1 is DFQATT, CDR2 SNEGSKA, per germline (reference sequence). Here the CDR3 reads CSARRLDRDTQYF. CDR3 bases: TGCAGTGCTAGAAGACTAGACAGAGATACGCAGTATTTT.

The chain links TRBV20-1 to TRBJ1-2; D gene unclear. Trimming took off 0 bases at V and 4 bases at J, with 9 bases between the two ends. The germline CDR1 and CDR2 sequences are DFQATT and SNEGSKA (reference sequence). The CDR3 runs to 13 residues. For the CDR3, the DNA is TGCAGTGCTAGAGATTCCCTGGGCTATGGCTACACCTTC. As protein: CSARDSLGYGYTF.

The chain couples TRBV12-3 or TRBV12-4 to TRBJ1-5; D unresolved. Trimming took 1 base from V and 4 from J, leaving 8 bases between them. The CDR3 spans 14 residues. For the CDR3, the DNA is TGTGCCAGCAGTTTAGGAAGGGATAATCAGCCCCAGCATTTT. It specifies CASSLGRDNQPQHF.

The table lists this clonotype with a few counts. The gene calls are TRBV3-1 and TRBJ2-7; either TRBD1 or TRBD2 may fit D (5 bases each). Germline values: CDR1 LGHDT, CDR2 YNNKEL (reference sequence). Deletions cut 4 bases from V and 6 bases from J, with 10 bases between. There are 12 residues in the CDR3. In nucleotides, the CDR3 is TGTGCCAGCAGCCCTCTGGGGACCGAGCAGTACTTC. Encoded protein: CASSPLGTEQYF.

This chain links TRBV20-1 with TRBJ2-1; TRBD2 matches at 10 bases. V dropped 0 bases and J dropped 2; count of bases not matched to a gene: 7. The V gene's germline CDR1 is DFQATT and CDR2 SNEGSKA (reference sequence). The CDR3 loop spans 17 amino acids. CDR3 nucleotides: TGCAGTGCTAGAGACCTTTCCCTAGCGGGAGCCTACAATGAGCAGTTCTTC. This codes for CSARDLSLAGAYNEQFF.

This clonotype was counted between two and nine times. The chain couples TRBV29-1 to TRBJ2-5, with 8 bases matching TRBD1. The assigned J gene may be wrong: the sequence end matches TRBJ2-7 better. Germline values: CDR1 SQVTM, CDR2 ANQGSEA. This CDR3 spans 12 amino acids. CDR3 sequence: CSVQQGANEQYF. For the CDR3, the DNA is TGCAGCGTTCAGCAGGGGGCTAACGAGCAGTACTTC.